This TCR beta chain was recorded in a study of blood T cells in healthy people across ages (dated by TCRdb to the mid-2010s). Regarding the research as a whole: In model experiments, roughly one uniquely barcoded TCR beta cDNA molecule per two T cells was captured by template switching. The study measured age-related changes in TCR beta repertoire diversity using deep sequencing normalized with unique cDNA molecular identifiers. The donors were divided into four age groups: young (average around 16 years), middle-aged (about 39), aged (approximately 59) and long-lived (more than 75). Two additional independent replicas of 1 million unique cDNA reads from the same blood draw were analyzed for two donors (one aged 18 to 29 and one aged 80 or older). To avoid experimental bias, donors of different ages were randomly spread across the sequencing lanes.

Worth noting for this clonotype: Its antigen remains unidentified. Base-call qualities are not available, and no considerably larger clone is one nucleotide away.

The roughly 38 donors, aged 6 to 90 years, were systemically healthy Caucasian individuals from Russia. Each donor gave 9.5 to 10 milliliters of peripheral blood, drawn into EDTA-treated Vacutainer tubes. Ficoll-Paque density-gradient centrifugation was used to isolate PBMCs, with at least 6 million obtained per sample. Total RNA, at least 6 micrograms per sample, was extracted from PBMCs with Trizol reagent. Naive CD45RAhigh/CD27high T cell percentages were measured by flow cytometry on a PBMC aliquot from every donor. The paper's findings and limits, for the study overall: The long-lived group showed more naive CD4+ T cells, fewer expanded clones and increased TCR diversity than the aged group, suggesting age selection. Estimates of total diversity based on one million sequenced T cells were considered lower bounds and underestimates. Because profiling used bulk unsorted PBMCs, naive and antigen-experienced compartments could not be compared conclusively. Observed TCR beta diversity correlated strongly with the percentage of naive T cells measured by flow cytometry. As age increased, observed TCR beta diversity per million T cells dropped in a roughly linear way, and a significant reduction was already evident by age 40. The CMV infection status of donors was not known, potentially confounding age-related changes in expanded clonotypes.

Libraries were made using 5' RACE. The data were produced on an Illumina HiSeq 2500. The second PCR ran for about 6 to 11 cycles and used a J-beta primer mix along with a sample-barcoded 5' primer. Each TCR beta cDNA molecule received a unique molecular identifier from a template-switch 5' adaptor carrying 12 random nucleotides. At least 3 million CDR3-containing paired-end reads were obtained from each sample. The Mint cDNA synthesis kit, primed by a TRBC-specific oligonucleotide, was used to synthesize first-strand cDNA from all RNA. After uracil-DNA glycosylase treatment, a first 18-cycle PCR used universal primers M1SS and BC2_uni_R on all cDNA. Concerning the study's data processing: Normalization of each sample was performed by random selection of 1 million high-quality reads, each carrying a distinct molecular identifier. Reads sharing molecular identifiers were discarded rather than binned into consensus sequences. MiTCR, with a Q25 quality threshold and the strictest error-elimination algorithm, was used for CDR3 identification, clonotype clustering and error correction. A nonparametric unseen species model with Euler transformation was used to estimate lower-bound total TCR beta diversity. TCRdb reworked the public reads: Q25 trimming with fastp, MiXCR clone assembly, productive beta chains retained. A single entry per CDR3 protein holds the most common genes and DNA from its merged rows. The V and J calls, along with clone size, are taken from TCRdb and not from the paper's own processing. The sample table records 1,100,000 or so distinct CDR3 sequences; under 55% of these occur just once. The ten largest clones add up to approximately 17% of the sample.

CDR1 and CDR2, looked up from the germline V gene, are MGHRA and YSYEKL. Inclusive of the bounding cysteine and phenylalanine, the CDR3 is 15 residues long. Just the 45-base CDR3 DNA is kept, in frame starting at base 1. Trimming at the junction amounts to 4 bases on V and 6 bases on J, and the germline ends lie 16 bases apart. The sequence was collected from a woman aged 60 to 75 in good health. The sequencing input was blood. Here the chain combines TRBV4-1 and TRBJ1-5, with the D gene not confidently named. The CDR3 sequence is CASSPIGRLGQPQHF. The nucleotides read TGCGCCAGCAGCCCAATAGGGCGACTTGGTCAGCCCCAGCATTTT.